The T cell receptor beta chain under discussion was sequenced for a study of blood T cells in healthy people across ages. The study, taken as a whole, reports: In older individuals, TCR beta diversity per million T cells was lower, falling roughly linearly with age. Diversity estimates drawn from one million T cells were deemed underestimates. The study lacked donor CMV status, which possibly confounded expanded clonotype changes.

The second PCR ran roughly 6 to 11 cycles with a sample-barcoded 5' primer and J-beta primers. TCRdb redid the calling of the 5' RACE reads with MiXCR, one entry per CDR3 protein. This table has approximately 1,000,000 distinct CDR3 sequences, under 40% appearing once. The germline CDR1 and CDR2 sequences are ENHRY and SYGVKD. Trimming removed 4 bases at V and 2 bases at J, with 8 bases between. The CDR3 length is 13 residues. This clonotype was seen only a few times. Its cognate antigen is unknown. Material for sequencing was blood. The chain recombines TRBV10-3 with TRBJ2-5, with D unclear. The receptor was derived from a man between 18 and 35 years old in good health. The CDR3 loop is CAISVGRQETQYF. The CDR3 region has the DNA TGTGCCATCAGTGTAGGCAGGCAAGAGACCCAGTACTTC.